In this sample, the clone carrying this T cell receptor (beta chain) turned up a few times. The target antigen is unknown. The source of the sample is a study of CD8 T cells in ankylosing spondylitis. Whole-study results and caveats: Past research had described some motif variants in reactive arthritis synovial fluid and blood. The clones that were linked to disease were reported to be significantly enriched in matched synovial fluid samples from ankylosing spondylitis patients. Within ankylosing spondylitis blood, a TCR beta motif made up of roughly eight highly homologous variants appeared to be characteristic.

TCRdb redid the calling of the 5' RACE reads with MiXCR, one entry per CDR3 protein. Seen here are over 150,000 distinct CDR3 sequences, 15% to 20% observed once, and the top ten hold around 4.5%. CDR1 is LGHNA and CDR2 is YSLEER in the germline V gene. The CDR3 extends over 14 amino acids. V was shortened by 1 base and J by 4 bases, with 11 bases between the two germline ends. The chain has TRBV4-3 and TRBJ2-7; D is possibly TRBD2 (5 bases). This clonotype was obtained from a male donor aged 10 to 35 with ankylosing spondylitis or in good health (not recorded which). Specimen: blood, either unsorted or a sorted T cell fraction (not recorded which). The CDR3 DNA sequence: TGCGCCAGCAGCCAAGGGACTCCTGGGTACGAGCAGTACTTC. It yields the protein CASSQGTPGYEQYF.